The 20 T cell receptor beta chains presented below share a single source sample, sequenced in a study of blood T cell repertoires in COVID-19. Here immunoSEQ multiplex PCR was the method, and the copy in TCRdb shows in-frame clones only, minus some. The table includes almost 200,000 clones, roughly nine tenths detected once. The sequenced material came from peripheral blood. The receptors come from a woman in her 70s with acute or convalescent COVID-19.

The genes are TRBV5-1 and TRBJ2-2, with 9 bases aligning to TRBD1. After removal of 4 bases from V and 7 bases from J, the junction contained 8 bases not matched to a gene. The CDR3 is 15 residues long. Germline V lookup: CDR1 SGHRS, CDR2 YFSETQ. The CDR3 DNA is TGCGCCAGCAGCCCCAGGACAGGGGCGGGCGGGGAGCTGTTTTTT. Translating gives CASSPRTGAGGELFF.

V usage is TRBV21-1 and J usage is TRBJ2-2; the table's D call of TRBD1 was not tested on the DNA. TRBV21-1 is reported as a pseudogene. The CDR3 spans 14 residues. The CDR3 DNA reads TGTGCCAGCGGACAGTTAACGAACACCGGGGAGCTGTTTTTT. Residues: CASGQLTNTGELFF.

V usage is TRBV5-8 and J usage is TRBJ2-5; 8 nucleotides agree with TRBD1. CDR1 and CDR2 from the germline V gene are SGHTS and YDEGEE. The CDR3 has 14 residues. Losses at the gene ends were 4 bases for V and 1 base for J; bases not matched to a gene: 3. CDR3 loop: CASSRGQAQETQYF. The CDR3 bases are TGTGCCAGCAGCAGGGGACAGGCCCAAGAGACCCAGTACTTC.

The chain has TRBV11-3 and TRBJ2-3; 7 nucleotides match TRBD2. There are 14 residues in the CDR3. V shed 5 bases, J shed 2 bases, and the junction held 4 bases outside the gene matches. Per germline, CDR1 SGHNT and CDR2 YENEEA. The CDR3, as DNA: TGTGCCAGCAGCGAAACTAGCGTCACAGATACGCAGTATTTT. Translated: CASSETSVTDTQYF. Together with reference TRBV11-3 and TRBJ2-3, the CDR3 gives the full variable domain: EAGVVQSPRYKIIEKKQPVAFWCNPISGHNTLYWYLQNLGQGPELLIRYENEEAVDDSQLPKDRFSAERLKGVDSTLKIQPAELGDSAVYLCASSETSVTDTQYFGPGTRLTVL.

The chain has TRBV6-1 and TRBJ1-2, with D perhaps TRBD1 (5 bases). This CDR3 region has 16 residues. V lost 1 base, J lost 4 bases, and 16 bases lay in between. From germline, CDR1 is MNHNS and CDR2 SASEGT. The CDR3 coding sequence is TGTGCCAGCAGTGAAGGCCCCTGGGGCAGCATCTATGGCTACACCTTC. It specifies CASSEGPWGSIYGYTF.

This clone occurred once. The genes are TRBV28 and TRBJ2-2; TRBD2 matches at 8 bases. Germline V gene lookup returns CDR1 MDHEN and CDR2 SYDVKM. The CDR3 covers 15 residues. Germline trimming cut 3 bases from V and 6 bases from J; bases unmatched to any gene: 6. The DNA for the CDR3 is TGTGCCAGCAGTTTGATCGGAGCGGGGGCCGGGGAGCTGTTTTTT. It specifies CASSLIGAGAGELFF.

V gene TRBV24-1 combines with J gene TRBJ2-2; tentative D call: TRBD1 (6 bases). Germline values: CDR1 KGHDR, CDR2 SFDVKD. V was pared by 5 bases and J by 3 bases, with 9 bases between. The CDR3 extends over 14 amino acids. This CDR3 reads CATSGSGDTGELFF. The CDR3 DNA follows: TGTGCCACCAGTGGATCAGGGGACACCGGGGAGCTGTTTTTT.

The chain recombines TRBV9 with TRBJ2-1; possibly TRBD1 for D (6 bases). Trimming took 5 bases from V and 9 from J, leaving 15 bases between them. Per germline, CDR1 SGDLS and CDR2 YYNGEE. CDR3 size: 13 residues. This chain's CDR3 is CASSLAGDSEQFF. CDR3 in DNA: TGTGCCAGCAGTTTAGCAGGGGATTCTGAGCAGTTCTTC. Together with reference TRBV9 and TRBJ2-1, the CDR3 gives the full variable domain: DSGVTQTPKHLITATGQRVTLRCSPRSGDLSVYWYQQSLDQGLQFLIQYYNGEERAKGNILERFSAQQFPDLHSELNLSSLELGDSALYFCASSLAGDSEQFFGPGTRLTVL.

The CDR3 bases are TGTGCCAGCAGACCCTCGGGGGTGGGCGGCTACACCTTC. Residues: CASRPSGVGGYTF. The chain couples TRBV11-2 to TRBJ1-2, with D possibly TRBD1 on 5 matching bases. CDR1 and CDR2 (germline): SGHAT, FQNNGV. This CDR3 is 13 amino acids long. V lost 6 bases to trimming and J lost 8 bases, with 16 bases between them.

This clone was picked up a small number of times. The chain has TRBV11-2 and TRBJ2-3; 13 positions match TRBD2. This CDR3 spans 17 amino acids. The germline CDR1 and CDR2 sequences are SGHAT and FQNNGV. Germline trimming cut 5 bases from V and 6 bases from J; bases unmatched to any gene: 11. The CDR3 DNA reads as TGTGCCAGCAGCCCTGGGACTAGCGGGACGCCTTCCGATACGCAGTATTTT. Its protein is CASSPGTSGTPSDTQYF.

The chain has TRBV9 and TRBJ1-1; tentatively, D is TRBD1 (5 bases). V was cut by 1 base and J by 6 bases, with 10 bases left in between. CDR1 is SGDLS and CDR2 is YYNGEE in the germline V gene. CDR3 length: 13 amino acids. This CDR3 is CASSVTGFSEAFF. CDR3 nucleotides: TGTGCCAGCAGCGTAACAGGTTTCTCTGAAGCTTTCTTT.

J is TRBJ2-7 and V is TRBV7-2; 11 positions agree with TRBD1. The CDR3 is made up of 11 amino acids. V gave up 5 bases and J gave up 10 bases; unmatched junction bases: 1. Germline CDR1 reads SGHTA; CDR2 reads FQGNSA. CDR3 loop: CASSRTGGQYF. The CDR3 region has the DNA TGTGCCAGCAGCCGGACAGGGGGCCAGTACTTC.

V and J are TRBV7-2 and TRBJ2-3, with D possibly matching TRBD1 (6 bases). CDR3 length: 13 amino acids. The germline V gene has CDR1 SGHTA and CDR2 FQGNSA. The V end lost 11 bases, the J end lost 3 bases, and 15 bases lay between the germline ends. CDR3 residues: CAEGELGTDTQYF. Here the CDR3 DNA reads TGTGCCGAGGGGGAGCTGGGTACAGATACGCAGTATTTT.

V gene TRBV9 combines with J gene TRBJ1-2, with 12 bases aligning to TRBD1. The CDR3 is 14 residues long. CDR1 and CDR2 from the germline V gene are SGDLS and YYNGEE. Trimming took 3 bases from V and 8 from J; bases not matched to a gene: 5. CDR3: CASSAGQGAWGYTF. CDR3 DNA: TGTGCCAGCAGCGCGGGACAGGGGGCTTGGGGCTACACCTTC.

V gene TRBV2 combines with J gene TRBJ1-6, with D possibly TRBD1 on 5 matching bases. CDR1 SNHLY and CDR2 FYNNEI come from the germline V gene. With 3 bases removed from V and 0 bases from J, the gap between germline ends came to 12 bases. The CDR3 loop spans 17 amino acids. This CDR3 reads CASSEGPASSYNSPLHF. CDR3 in DNA: TGTGCCAGCAGTGAGGGGCCAGCCAGCTCCTATAATTCACCCCTCCACTTT.

The chain employs TRBV7-9 and TRBJ2-5; 8 bases are shared with TRBD1. V shed 3 bases and J 0 bases; nucleotides not matched to a gene: 3. CDR3 size: 15 residues. Germline V lookup: CDR1 SEHNR, CDR2 FQNEAQ (reference sequence). The CDR3 reads CASSLNRGYQETQYF. CDR3 sequence (DNA): TGTGCCAGCAGCTTGAACAGGGGGTACCAAGAGACCCAGTACTTC.

The V gene is TRBV5-1, the J gene TRBJ2-3; 8 nucleotides align to TRBD1. Germline CDR1 reads SGHRS; CDR2 reads YFSETQ. Unmatched junction bases numbered 4, after V lost 4 bases and J lost 3 bases. The CDR3 spans 14 residues. The CDR3 sequence is CASSVQGATDTQYF. In nucleotides, the CDR3 is TGCGCCAGCAGCGTTCAGGGGGCTACAGATACGCAGTATTTT. The full variable domain, its missing parts supplied by reference TRBV5-1 and TRBJ2-3, is KAGVTQTPRYLIKTRGQQVTLSCSPISGHRSVSWYQQTPGQGLQFLFEYFSETQRNKGNFPGRFSGRQFSNSRSEMNVSTLELGDSALYLCASSVQGATDTQYFGPGTRLTVL.

The V gene is TRBV19, the J gene TRBJ1-5; 7 nucleotides agree with TRBD1. CDR1 LNHDA and CDR2 SQIVND come from the germline V gene (reference sequence). J lost 3 bases, V lost 6 bases, and 11 bases had no gene match. CDR3 size: 16 residues. CDR3 loop: CASSRTTGRSNQPQHF. In nucleotides, the CDR3 is TGTGCCAGTAGCCGGACGACAGGGAGGTCCAATCAGCCCCAGCATTTT.

V and J are TRBV11-3 and TRBJ2-7; perhaps TRBD2 as D (6 bases). Trimming removed 5 bases at V and 3 bases at J, with 20 bases between. The CDR3 length is 16 residues. CDR1 SGHNT and CDR2 YENEEA come from the germline V gene. This CDR3 reads CASSPTRGASLYEQYF. DNA of the CDR3: TGTGCCAGCAGCCCGACGCGGGGCGCGTCCCTCTACGAGCAGTACTTC.

The chain has TRBV21-1 and TRBJ1-5; the table assigns TRBD1, which was not confirmed against the DNA. TRBV21-1 is flagged as a pseudogene. The CDR3 covers 17 residues. CDR3 nucleotides: TGTGCCAGCAGCAAAGGAGGGACAGGGGGTGACAATCAGCCCCAGCATTTT. Protein: CASSKGGTGGDNQPQHF.